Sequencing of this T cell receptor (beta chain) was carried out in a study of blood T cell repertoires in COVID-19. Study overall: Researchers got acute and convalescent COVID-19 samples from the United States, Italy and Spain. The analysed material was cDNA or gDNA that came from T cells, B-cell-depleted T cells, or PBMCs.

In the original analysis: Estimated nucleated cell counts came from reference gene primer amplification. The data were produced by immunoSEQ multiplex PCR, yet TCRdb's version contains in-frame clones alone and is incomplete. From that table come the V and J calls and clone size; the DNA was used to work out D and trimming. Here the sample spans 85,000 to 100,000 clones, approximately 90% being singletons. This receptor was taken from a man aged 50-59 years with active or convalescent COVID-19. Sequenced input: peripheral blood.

The CDR3 protein is CASSFSTGTYEQYF. The CDR3 DNA follows: TGTGCCAGCAGCTTCTCGACAGGAACCTACGAGCAGTACTTC. V is TRBV7-8 and J is TRBJ2-7; possible D gene TRBD1, 6 bases. There are 14 residues in the CDR3. From germline, CDR1 is SGHVS and CDR2 FQNEAQ. The V end lost 3 bases, the J end lost 2 bases, and 11 bases lay between the germline ends.